The source of this T cell receptor (beta chain) is a study of blood T cells in healthy people across ages. Study details: In model experiments, template switching was able to capture about one barcoded beta molecule for every two T cells that were present.

A sample-barcoded 5' primer and a J-beta primer mix were used in a second PCR of roughly 6 to 12 cycles. TCRdb ran MiXCR on the 5' RACE reads and lists one entry per CDR3 protein. The sample includes about 1.1 million distinct CDR3 sequences, around two fifths of them seen just once. Sequences were obtained from blood. The receptor was isolated from a young man in good health.

The DNA of the CDR3 is TGTGCCAGCAGCCAAGAAAGGGGTTCGGTCGCCTACGAGCAGTACTTC. Residues: CASSQERGSVAYEQYF. The V gene is TRBV14, the J gene TRBJ2-7; a possible D gene is TRBD1 (5 bases). The CDR3 has 16 amino acids. The germline V gene encodes CDR1 SGHDN and CDR2 FVKESK. V lost 0 bases and J lost 2, with 14 bases in between.